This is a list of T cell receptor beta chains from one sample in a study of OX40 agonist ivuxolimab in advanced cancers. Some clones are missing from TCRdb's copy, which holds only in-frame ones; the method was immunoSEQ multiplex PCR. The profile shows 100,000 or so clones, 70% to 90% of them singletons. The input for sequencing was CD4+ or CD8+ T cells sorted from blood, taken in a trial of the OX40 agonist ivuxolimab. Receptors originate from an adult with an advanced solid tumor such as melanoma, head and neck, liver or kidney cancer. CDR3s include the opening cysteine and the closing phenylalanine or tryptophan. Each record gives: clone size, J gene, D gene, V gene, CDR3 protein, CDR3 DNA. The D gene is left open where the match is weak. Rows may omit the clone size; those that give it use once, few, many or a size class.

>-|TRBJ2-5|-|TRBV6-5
CASSYSNSEETQYF
TGTGCCAGCAGTTACTCGAACAGCGAAGAGACCCAGTACTTC
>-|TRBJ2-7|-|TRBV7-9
CASSFSGQSYEQYF
TGTGCCAGCAGCTTTTCGGGACAAAGCTACGAGCAGTACTTC
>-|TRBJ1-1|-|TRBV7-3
CASSPQSNTEAFF
TGTGCCAGCAGCCCCCAGTCGAACACTGAAGCTTTCTTT
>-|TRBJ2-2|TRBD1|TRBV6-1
CATRTGGANTGELFF
TGTGCCACCCGGACAGGGGGCGCGAACACCGGGGAGCTGTTTTTT
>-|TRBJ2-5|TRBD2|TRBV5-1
CASRRDYQETQYF
TGCGCCAGCAGGCGGGACTATCAAGAGACCCAGTACTTC
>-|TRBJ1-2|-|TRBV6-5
CASSYSITDYGYTF
TGTGCCAGCAGTTACTCGATCACCGATTATGGCTACACCTTC
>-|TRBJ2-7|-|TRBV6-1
CASAGRSYEQYF
TGTGCCAGCGCGGGACGGTCCTACGAGCAGTACTTC
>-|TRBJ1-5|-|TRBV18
CASSSERAQPQHF
TGTGCCAGCTCCTCGGAGAGGGCTCAGCCCCAGCATTTT
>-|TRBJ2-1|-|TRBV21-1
CARVLRAFNNEQFF
TGTGCCAGGGTACTTAGGGCCTTTAACAATGAGCAGTTCTTC
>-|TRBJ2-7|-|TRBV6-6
CASSYSQGVYEQYF
TGTGCCAGCAGTTACTCCCAGGGAGTCTACGAGCAGTACTTC
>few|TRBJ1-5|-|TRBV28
CASSFGQGNQPQHF
TGTGCCAGCAGTTTTGGGCAGGGGAATCAGCCCCAGCATTTT
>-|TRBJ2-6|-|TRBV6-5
CASSYRHSGANVLTF
TGTGCCAGCAGTTACCGCCACTCTGGGGCCAACGTCCTGACTTTC
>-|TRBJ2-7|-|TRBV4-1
CASSQQPGLQGPRDEQYF
TGCGCCAGCAGCCAACAACCGGGACTCCAGGGGCCAAGGGACGAGCAGTACTTC
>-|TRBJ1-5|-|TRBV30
CAWSVQGRQPQHF
TGTGCCTGGAGTGTACAGGGAAGACAGCCCCAGCATTTT
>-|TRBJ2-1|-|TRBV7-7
CASSRKWGPDSGEQFF
TGTGCTAGCAGCCGAAAATGGGGACCCGACAGTGGTGAGCAGTTCTTC
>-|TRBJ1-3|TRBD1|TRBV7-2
CASSFTGGSGNTIYF
TGTGCCAGCAGCTTCACAGGGGGATCTGGAAACACCATATATTTT
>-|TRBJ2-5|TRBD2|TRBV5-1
CASSLPGTSGGLLQETQYF
TGCGCCAGCAGCTTGCCCGGGACTAGCGGGGGGCTTTTACAAGAGACCCAGTACTTC
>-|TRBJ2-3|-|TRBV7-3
CASSLTGDPTDTQYF
TGTGCCAGCAGCTTAACAGGGGACCCCACAGATACGCAGTATTTT
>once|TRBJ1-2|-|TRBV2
CASILSFHGYTF
TGTGCCAGCATTTTAAGTTTCCACGGCTACACCTTC
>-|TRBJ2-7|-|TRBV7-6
CASSLVATGEQYF
TGTGCCAGCAGCTTAGTCGCTACAGGCGAGCAGTACTTC